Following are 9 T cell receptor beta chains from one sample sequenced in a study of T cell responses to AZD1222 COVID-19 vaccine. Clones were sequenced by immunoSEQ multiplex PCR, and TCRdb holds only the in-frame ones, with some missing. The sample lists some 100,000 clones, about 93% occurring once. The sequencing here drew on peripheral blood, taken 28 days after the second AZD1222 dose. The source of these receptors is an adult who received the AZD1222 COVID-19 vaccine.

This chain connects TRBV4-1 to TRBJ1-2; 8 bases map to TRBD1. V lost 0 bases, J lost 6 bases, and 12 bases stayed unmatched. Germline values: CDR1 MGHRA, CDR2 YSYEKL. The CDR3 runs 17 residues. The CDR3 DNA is TGCGCCAGCAGCCAAGATCCGTTGGGGCAGGGGGCTAATGGCTACACCTTC. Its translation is CASSQDPLGQGANGYTF.

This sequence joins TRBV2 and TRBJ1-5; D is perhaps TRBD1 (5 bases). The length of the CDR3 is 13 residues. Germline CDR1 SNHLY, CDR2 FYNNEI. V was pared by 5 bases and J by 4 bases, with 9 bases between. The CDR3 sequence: CASSSDRNQPQHF. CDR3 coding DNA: TGTGCCAGCAGTTCAGACAGAAATCAGCCCCAGCATTTT.

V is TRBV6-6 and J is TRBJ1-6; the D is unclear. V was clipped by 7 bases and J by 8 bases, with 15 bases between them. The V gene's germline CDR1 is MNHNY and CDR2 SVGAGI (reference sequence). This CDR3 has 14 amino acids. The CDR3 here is CASNQATPDSPLHF. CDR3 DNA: TGTGCCAGCAACCAGGCCACGCCGGATTCACCCCTCCACTTT.

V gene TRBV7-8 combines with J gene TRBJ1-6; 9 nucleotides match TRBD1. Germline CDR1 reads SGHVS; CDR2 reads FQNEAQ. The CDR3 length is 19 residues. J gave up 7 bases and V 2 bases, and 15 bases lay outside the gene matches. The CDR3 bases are TGTGCCAGCAGCTTATTGTATGGGGCCGGGGACAGGGCGAATTCACCCCTCCACTTT. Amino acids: CASSLLYGAGDRANSPLHF.

CDR3 nucleotides: TGTGCCAGCAGTGTGGGCTTGAACACTGAAGCTTTCTTT. It codes for CASSVGLNTEAFF. This chain connects TRBV2 to TRBJ1-1; D call uncertain. Trimming removed 4 bases from V and 0 bases from J, with 6 bases in between. The CDR3 has 13 amino acids. The germline gives CDR1 SNHLY, CDR2 FYNNEI.

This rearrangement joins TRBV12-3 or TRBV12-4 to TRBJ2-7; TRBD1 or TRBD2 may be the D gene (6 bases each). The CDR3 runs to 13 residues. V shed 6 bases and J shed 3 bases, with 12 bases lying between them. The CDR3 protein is CASRGGHLYEQYF. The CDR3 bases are TGTGCCAGCAGGGGGGGCCACCTCTACGAGCAGTACTTC.

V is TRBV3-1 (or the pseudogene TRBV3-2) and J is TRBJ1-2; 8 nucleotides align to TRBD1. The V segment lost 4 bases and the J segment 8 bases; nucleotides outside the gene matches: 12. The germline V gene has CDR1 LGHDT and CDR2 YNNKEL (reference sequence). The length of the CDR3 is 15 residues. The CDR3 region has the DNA TGTGCCAGCAGCCGAGCTCGCCGAGACAGGGGCGGCTACACCTTC. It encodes CASSRARRDRGGYTF.

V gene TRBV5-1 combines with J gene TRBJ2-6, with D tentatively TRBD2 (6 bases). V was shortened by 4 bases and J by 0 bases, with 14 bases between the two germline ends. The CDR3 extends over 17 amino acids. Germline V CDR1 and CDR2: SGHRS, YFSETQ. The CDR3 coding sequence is TGCGCCAGCAGCCCGGGGGTTCACAGCTCTGGGGCCAACGTCCTGACTTTC. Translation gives CASSPGVHSSGANVLTF.

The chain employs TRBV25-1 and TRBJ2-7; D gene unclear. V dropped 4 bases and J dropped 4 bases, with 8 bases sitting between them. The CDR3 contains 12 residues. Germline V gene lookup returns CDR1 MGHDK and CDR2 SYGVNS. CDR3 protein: CASSGLGYEQYF. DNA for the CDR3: TGTGCCAGCAGTGGGCTGGGTTACGAGCAGTACTTC.